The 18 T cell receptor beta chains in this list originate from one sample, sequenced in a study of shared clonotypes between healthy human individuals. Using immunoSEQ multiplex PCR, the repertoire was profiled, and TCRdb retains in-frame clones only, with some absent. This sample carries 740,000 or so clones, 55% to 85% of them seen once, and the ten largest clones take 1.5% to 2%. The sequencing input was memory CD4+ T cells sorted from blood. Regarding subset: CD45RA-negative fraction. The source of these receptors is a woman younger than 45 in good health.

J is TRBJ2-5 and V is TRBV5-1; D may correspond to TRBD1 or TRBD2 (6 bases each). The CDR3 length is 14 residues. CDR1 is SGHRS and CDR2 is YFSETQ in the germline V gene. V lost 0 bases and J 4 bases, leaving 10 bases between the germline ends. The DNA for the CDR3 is TGCGCCAGCAGCTTGGCGGGGGCCGGAGAGACCCAGTACTTC. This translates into CASSLAGAGETQYF.

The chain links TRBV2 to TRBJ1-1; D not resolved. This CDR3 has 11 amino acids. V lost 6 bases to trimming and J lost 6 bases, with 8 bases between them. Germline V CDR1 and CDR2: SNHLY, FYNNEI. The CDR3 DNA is TGTGCCAGCAGCCGGGAGGCTGAAGCTTTCTTT. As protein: CASSREAEAFF.

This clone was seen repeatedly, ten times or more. CDR3 nucleotide sequence: TGTGCCAGCAGCTTAGGAGGGACGCCTCGCCGGGAGGCTTTCTTT. It specifies CASSLGGTPRREAFF. The chain couples TRBV7-8 to TRBJ1-1; weak D call: TRBD1 (5 bases). The CDR3 length is 15 residues. Germline CDR1 and CDR2: SGHVS and FQNEAQ. The ends were cut back, 1 base at V and 11 bases at J, with 20 bases in the middle.

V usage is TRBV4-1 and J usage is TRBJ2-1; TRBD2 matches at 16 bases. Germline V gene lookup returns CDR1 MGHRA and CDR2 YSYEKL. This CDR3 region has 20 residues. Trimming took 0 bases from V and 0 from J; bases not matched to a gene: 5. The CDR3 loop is CASSQEGLAGGGSSYNEQFF. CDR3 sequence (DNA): TGCGCCAGCAGCCAAGAGGGACTAGCGGGAGGGGGGTCCTCCTACAATGAGCAGTTCTTC.

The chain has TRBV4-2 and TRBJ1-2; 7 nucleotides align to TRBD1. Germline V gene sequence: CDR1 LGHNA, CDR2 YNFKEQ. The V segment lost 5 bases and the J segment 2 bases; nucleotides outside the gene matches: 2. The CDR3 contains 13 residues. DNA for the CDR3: TGTGCCAGCAGCTCGGACAGGAACTATGGCTACACCTTC. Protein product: CASSSDRNYGYTF.

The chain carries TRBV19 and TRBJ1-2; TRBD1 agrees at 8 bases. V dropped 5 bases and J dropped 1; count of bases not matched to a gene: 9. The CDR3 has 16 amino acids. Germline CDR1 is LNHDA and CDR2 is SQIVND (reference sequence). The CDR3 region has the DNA TGTGCCAGTAGTGACAGACAGGGGTCGGGTAACTATGGCTACACCTTC. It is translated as CASSDRQGSGNYGYTF.

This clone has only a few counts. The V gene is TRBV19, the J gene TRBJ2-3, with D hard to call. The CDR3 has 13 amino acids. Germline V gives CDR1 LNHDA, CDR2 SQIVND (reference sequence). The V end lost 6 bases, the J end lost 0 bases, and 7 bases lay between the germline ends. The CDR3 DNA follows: TGTGCCAGTAGCGAACCTAGCACAGATACGCAGTATTTT. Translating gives CASSEPSTDTQYF.

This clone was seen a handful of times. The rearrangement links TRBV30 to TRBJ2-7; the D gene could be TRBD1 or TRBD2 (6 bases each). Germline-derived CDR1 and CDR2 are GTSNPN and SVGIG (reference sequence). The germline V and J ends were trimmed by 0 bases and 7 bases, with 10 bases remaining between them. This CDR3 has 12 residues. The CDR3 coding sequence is TGTGCCTGGAGTGTTGGGGGGCGTGAGCAGTACTTC. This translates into CAWSVGGREQYF.

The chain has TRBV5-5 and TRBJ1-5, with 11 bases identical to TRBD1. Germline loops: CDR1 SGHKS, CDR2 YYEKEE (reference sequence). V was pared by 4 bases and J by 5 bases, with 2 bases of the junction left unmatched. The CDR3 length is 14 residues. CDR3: CASSGTGGYQPQHF. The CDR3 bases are TGTGCCAGCAGCGGGACAGGGGGATATCAGCCCCAGCATTTT.

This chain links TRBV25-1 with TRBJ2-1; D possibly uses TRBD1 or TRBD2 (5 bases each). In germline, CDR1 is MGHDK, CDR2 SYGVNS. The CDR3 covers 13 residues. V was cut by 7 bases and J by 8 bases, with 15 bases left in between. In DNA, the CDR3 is TGTGCCAGCACCGGGACGGGTGTGGATGAGCAGTTCTTC. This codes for CASTGTGVDEQFF.

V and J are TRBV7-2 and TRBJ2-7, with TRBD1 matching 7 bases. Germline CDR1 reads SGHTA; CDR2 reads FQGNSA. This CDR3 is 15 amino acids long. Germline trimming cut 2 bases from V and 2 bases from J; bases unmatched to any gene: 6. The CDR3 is CASSLPGTETYEQYF. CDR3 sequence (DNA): TGTGCCAGCAGCTTACCCGGGACAGAGACCTACGAGCAGTACTTC.

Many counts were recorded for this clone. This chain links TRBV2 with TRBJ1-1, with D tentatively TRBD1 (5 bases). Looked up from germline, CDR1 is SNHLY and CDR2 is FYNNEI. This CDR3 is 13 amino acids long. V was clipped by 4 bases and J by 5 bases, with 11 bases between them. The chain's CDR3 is CASSVSGGTEAFF. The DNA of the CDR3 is TGTGCCAGCAGTGTGAGTGGGGGGACTGAAGCTTTCTTT.

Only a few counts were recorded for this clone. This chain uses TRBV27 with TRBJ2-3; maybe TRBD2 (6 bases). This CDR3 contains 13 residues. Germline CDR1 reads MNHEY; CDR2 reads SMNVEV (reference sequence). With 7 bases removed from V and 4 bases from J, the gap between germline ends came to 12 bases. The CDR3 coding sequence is TGTGCCAGCAAAGTTACGGGAGCAGATACGCAGTATTTT. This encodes CASKVTGADTQYF.

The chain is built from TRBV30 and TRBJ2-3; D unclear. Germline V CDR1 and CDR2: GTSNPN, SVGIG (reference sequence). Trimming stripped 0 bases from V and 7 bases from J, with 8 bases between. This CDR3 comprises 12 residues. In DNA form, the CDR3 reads TGTGCCTGGAGTGTAGGTCTAAATACGCAGTATTTT. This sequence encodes CAWSVGLNTQYF.

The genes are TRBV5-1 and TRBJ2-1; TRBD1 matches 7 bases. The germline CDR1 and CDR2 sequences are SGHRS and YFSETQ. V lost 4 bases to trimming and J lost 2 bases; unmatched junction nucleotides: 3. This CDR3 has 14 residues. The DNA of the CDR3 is TGCGCCAGCAGCGTGGGACAGACCTACAATGAGCAGTTCTTC. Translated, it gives CASSVGQTYNEQFF.

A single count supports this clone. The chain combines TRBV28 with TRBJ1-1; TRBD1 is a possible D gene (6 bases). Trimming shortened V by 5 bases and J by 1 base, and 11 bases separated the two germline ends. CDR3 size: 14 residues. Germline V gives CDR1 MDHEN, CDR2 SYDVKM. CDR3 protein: CASSLPQGNTEAFF. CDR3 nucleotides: TGTGCCAGCAGTCTACCACAGGGGAACACTGAAGCTTTCTTT.

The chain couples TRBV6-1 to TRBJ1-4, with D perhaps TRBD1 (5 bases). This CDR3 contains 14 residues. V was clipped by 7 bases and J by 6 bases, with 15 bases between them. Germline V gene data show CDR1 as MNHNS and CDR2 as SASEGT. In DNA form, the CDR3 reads TGTGCCAGCACAGCGGGGCAGTCGGATGAAAAACTGTTTTTT. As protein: CASTAGQSDEKLFF.

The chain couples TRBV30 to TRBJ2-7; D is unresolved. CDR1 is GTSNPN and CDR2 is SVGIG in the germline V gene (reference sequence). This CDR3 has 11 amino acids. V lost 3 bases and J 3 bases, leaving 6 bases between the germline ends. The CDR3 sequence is CAWRGYYEQYF. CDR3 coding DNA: TGTGCCTGGAGAGGATACTACGAGCAGTACTTC.